This TCR beta chain derives from a study of shared clonotypes between healthy human individuals. The study, taken as a whole, reports: A generally larger estimated richness was seen in naive subsets than in memory subsets. The study's rarefaction showed incomplete sorted-subset sequencing despite large depth.

CD45RO+ cells were combined with CCR7-negative CD45RA+ TemRA cells to form CD8 memory. On this clone itself: Its cognate antigen is unknown.

For sorted subsets, 200 ng DNA per replicate equaled roughly 29,000 T cell genomes. Clones were sequenced by immunoSEQ multiplex PCR, and TCRdb holds only the in-frame ones, with some missing. This sample carries about 380,000 clones, about 97% of them seen once, and the ten largest clones take less than 0.35%. The specimen sequenced was memory CD8+ T cells sorted from blood. Noted subset: CD45RO+ cells pooled with CCR7-negative TemRA cells. The sequence derives from a man aged 30-40 years in good health.

The CDR3: CASSDIVQGAYEQYF. CDR3 DNA sequence: TGTGCCAGCAGCGACATTGTCCAGGGGGCTTACGAGCAGTACTTC. The rearrangement uses TRBV28 and TRBJ2-7; 8 bases agree with TRBD1. In germline, CDR1 is MDHEN, CDR2 SYDVKM. Trimming took 6 bases from V and 4 from J; bases not matched to a gene: 11. The CDR3 sequence is 15 residues long.